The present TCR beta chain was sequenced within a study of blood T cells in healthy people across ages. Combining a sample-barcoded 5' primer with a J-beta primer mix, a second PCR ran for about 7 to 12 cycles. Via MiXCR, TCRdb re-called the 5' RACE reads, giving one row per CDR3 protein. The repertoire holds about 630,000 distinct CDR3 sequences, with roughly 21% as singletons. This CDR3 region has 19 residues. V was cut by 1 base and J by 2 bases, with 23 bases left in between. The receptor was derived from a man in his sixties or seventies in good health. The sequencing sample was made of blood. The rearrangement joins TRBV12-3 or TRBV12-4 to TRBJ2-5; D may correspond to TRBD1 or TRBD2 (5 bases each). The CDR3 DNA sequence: TGTGCCAGCAGTTTAGTACTGCGGACCTCGACCAGGGAGCAAGAGACCCAGTACTTC. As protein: CASSLVLRTSTREQETQYF.